The 31 T cell receptor beta chains below all came from one sample that was sequenced in a study of OX40 agonist ivuxolimab in advanced cancers. Profiled with immunoSEQ multiplex PCR; TCRdb holds only in-frame clones, not every one. This table holds approximately 21,000 clones, 84% found once. Material: CD4+ or CD8+ T cells sorted from blood, obtained in a trial of the OX40 agonist ivuxolimab. Receptor source: an adult with an advanced solid tumor such as melanoma, head and neck, liver or kidney cancer.

The rearrangement joins TRBV7-9 to TRBJ2-4; 8 bases are shared with TRBD2. Germline assignment: CDR1 SEHNR and CDR2 FQNEAQ (reference sequence). This CDR3 spans 14 amino acids. Trimming at V came to 8 bases and at J to 7 bases, leaving 10 bases not matched to a gene. The CDR3: CASRQAGGGNIQYF. DNA of the CDR3: TGTGCCAGCCGACAGGCCGGCGGGGGGAACATTCAGTACTTC. Supplemented by reference TRBV7-9 and TRBJ2-4, the full variable domain reads DTGVSQNPRHKITKRGQNVTFRCDPISEHNRLYWYRQTLGQGPEFLTYFQNEAQLEKSRLLSDRFSAERPKGSFSTLEIQRTEQGDSAMYLCASRQAGGGNIQYFGAGTRLSVL.

The CDR3 region has the DNA TGCGCCAGCAGCTTCTTACTAGCGGGGGGGGAGACCCAGTACTTC. Its protein is CASSFLLAGGETQYF. The V call is TRBV5-1, the J call TRBJ2-5; 13 bases are a match to TRBD2. This CDR3 has 15 amino acids. In germline, CDR1 is SGHRS, CDR2 YFSETQ. V shed 2 bases and J 5 bases; nucleotides not matched to a gene: 3.

The chain couples TRBV7-8 to TRBJ1-5, with D perhaps matching TRBD1 (6 bases). CDR1 is SGHVS and CDR2 is FQNEAQ in the germline V gene. This CDR3 contains 16 residues. The V end lost 3 bases, the J end lost 1 base, and 13 bases lay between the germline ends. CDR3 in DNA: TGTGCCAGCAGCTTGCAGGGGAGAGGGAGCAATCAGCCCCAGCATTTT. Protein: CASSLQGRGSNQPQHF.

The rearrangement uses TRBV7-9 and TRBJ2-3; 7 bases agree with TRBD1. The V segment lost 3 bases and the J segment 3 bases; nucleotides outside the gene matches: 6. CDR1 and CDR2 (germline): SEHNR, FQNEAQ (reference sequence). The CDR3 extends over 15 amino acids. CDR3 coding DNA: TGTGCCAGCAGCTTCCGGACAGGATTAACAGATACGCAGTATTTT. Its translation: CASSFRTGLTDTQYF.

This clone was counted only a few times. The chain couples TRBV28 to TRBJ2-6, with D hard to call. This CDR3 is built from 12 residues. The germline V gene has CDR1 MDHEN and CDR2 SYDVKM. Trimming left V 8 bases short and J 2 bases short, with 4 bases between. The CDR3 reads CASSPGANVLTF. CDR3 coding DNA: TGTGCCAGCTCTCCTGGGGCCAACGTCCTGACTTTC.

In this sample, this clone turned up a few times. CDR3 region: CASSAQGYEQYF. CDR3 in DNA: TGTGCCAGCAGCGCACAGGGCTACGAGCAGTACTTC. The rearrangement uses TRBV6-1 and TRBJ2-7, with D perhaps matching TRBD1 (6 bases). V lost 6 bases and J lost 3, with 9 bases in between. CDR3 size: 12 residues. Germline V gives CDR1 MNHNS, CDR2 SASEGT.

The gene calls are TRBV9 and TRBJ2-7; the match to TRBD1 covers 11 bases. In germline, CDR1 is SGDLS, CDR2 YYNGEE. The CDR3 has 15 residues. V lost 0 bases and J lost 5; bases outside the gene matches: 4. The CDR3 region has the DNA TGTGCCAGCAGCGTAGAGGGACAGGGGGTGAACGAGCAGTACTTC. It is translated as CASSVEGQGVNEQYF. Together with reference TRBV9 and TRBJ2-7, the CDR3 gives the full variable domain: DSGVTQTPKHLITATGQRVTLRCSPRSGDLSVYWYQQSLDQGLQFLIQYYNGEERAKGNILERFSAQQFPDLHSELNLSSLELGDSALYFCASSVEGQGVNEQYFGPGTRLTVT.

This sequence joins TRBV5-1 and TRBJ2-1, with D unresolved. The CDR3 has 15 residues. V was pared by 0 bases and J by 0 bases, with 7 bases between. Germline V gives CDR1 SGHRS, CDR2 YFSETQ. Here the CDR3 reads CASSLGLSSYNEQFF. The CDR3 DNA reads as TGCGCCAGCAGCTTGGGACTGAGCTCCTACAATGAGCAGTTCTTC.

As for this clone: Other DNA sequences from this sample encode an identical CDR3 as well. The chain uses TRBV6-1 and TRBJ1-2, with a weak D call TRBD1 (6 bases). CDR1 and CDR2 from the germline V gene are MNHNS and SASEGT. CDR3 length: 14 residues. Trimming shortened V by 6 bases and J by 2 bases, and 13 bases separated the two germline ends. The CDR3 DNA follows: TGTGCCAGCAGCCCGGGGCAGGGGAACTATGGCTACACCTTC. It encodes CASSPGQGNYGYTF.

The J gene is TRBJ1-2, the V gene TRBV5-6, with D tentatively TRBD1 (5 bases). The germline CDR1 and CDR2 sequences are SGHDT and YYEEEE. The V end was cut by 1 base, the J end by 8 bases, with 9 bases between. The CDR3 is made up of 12 amino acids. Here the CDR3 DNA reads TGTGCCAGCAGCTTGACTTGGGGGGGCTACACCTTC. Protein sequence: CASSLTWGGYTF.

The rearrangement uses TRBV27 and TRBJ1-5; no reliable D call. Between the trimmed V and J ends, which lost 6 bases and 7 bases, there was a span of 10 bases. Germline assignment: CDR1 MNHEY and CDR2 SMNVEV (reference sequence). The CDR3 spans 12 residues. This CDR3 reads CASRTVGQPQHF. The CDR3 bases are TGTGCCAGCAGAACAGTTGGCCAGCCCCAGCATTTT.

This clone was counted a single time. V and J are TRBV5-1 and TRBJ1-5, with D perhaps matching TRBD1 (6 bases). The CDR3 consists of 14 residues. CDR1 and CDR2 from the germline V gene are SGHRS and YFSETQ. V dropped 4 bases and J dropped 3 bases, with 11 bases sitting between them. The CDR3 protein is CASSLTGFNQPQHF. The CDR3 DNA reads TGCGCCAGCAGCCTAACAGGGTTCAATCAGCCCCAGCATTTT.

The V and J genes are TRBV7-9 and TRBJ2-7; 7 bases agree with TRBD1. With 5 bases clipped from V and 6 bases from J, the junction kept 10 bases outside the gene matches. The CDR3 loop spans 14 amino acids. CDR1 is SEHNR and CDR2 is FQNEAQ in the germline V gene (reference sequence). The CDR3, as DNA: TGTGCCAGCAGCGCACACAGGGGTGAGACCGAGCAGTACTTC. It translates to CASSAHRGETEQYF.

The chain employs TRBV9 and TRBJ2-1; possible D gene TRBD1, 5 bases. Per germline, CDR1 SGDLS and CDR2 YYNGEE. Trimming pared 7 bases from V and 6 bases from J, leaving 11 bases between. The CDR3 has 12 residues. For the CDR3, the DNA is TGTGCCAGCCAGGGCAGTGGCAATGAGCAGTTCTTC. This translates into CASQGSGNEQFF.

The chain is built from TRBV19 and TRBJ2-1; tentatively, D is TRBD2 (5 bases). Germline-derived CDR1 and CDR2 are LNHDA and SQIVND (reference sequence). The CDR3 contains 14 residues. V lost 5 bases and J 8 bases, leaving 16 bases between the germline ends. CDR3: CASSLGVASDEQFF. In nucleotides, the CDR3 is TGTGCCAGTAGTCTCGGGGTGGCCAGCGATGAGCAGTTCTTC.

The chain employs TRBV30 and TRBJ1-1; D unresolved. Germline values: CDR1 GTSNPN, CDR2 SVGIG (reference sequence). Trimming left V 5 bases short and J 1 base short, with 5 bases between. The CDR3 has 11 amino acids. The DNA for the CDR3 is TGTGCCTGGGCACAGAACACTGAAGCTTTCTTT. It codes for CAWAQNTEAFF.

The V gene is TRBV28, the J gene TRBJ1-4, with 8 bases fitting TRBD1. V lost 2 bases and J lost 10; bases outside the gene matches: 9. Germline CDR1 MDHEN, CDR2 SYDVKM. The length of the CDR3 is 15 residues. The CDR3 reads CASSLPDRARGKLFF. DNA for the CDR3: TGTGCCAGCAGTTTACCGGACAGGGCGAGAGGAAAACTGTTTTTT. The full variable domain, in which reference TRBV28 and TRBJ1-4 provide the parts outside the CDR3, is DVKVTQSSRYLVKRTGEKVFLECVQDMDHENMFWYRQDPGLGLRLIYFSYDVKMKEKGDIPEGYSVSREKKERFSLILESASTNQTSMYLCASSLPDRARGKLFFGSGTQLSVL.

The chain links TRBV5-6 to TRBJ1-2; D gene uncertain. Germline V gene lookup returns CDR1 SGHDT and CDR2 YYEEEE. V was trimmed by 1 base and J by 4 bases, leaving 14 bases between them. The CDR3 has 15 residues. In DNA, the CDR3 is TGTGCCAGCAGCTTGCATCAGGCAGGCCCCTATGGCTACACCTTC. Translating gives CASSLHQAGPYGYTF.

The gene calls are TRBV6-4 and TRBJ1-1; D uncertain. The length of the CDR3 is 13 residues. V lost 2 bases and J 4 bases, leaving 8 bases between the germline ends. The germline gives CDR1 MRHNA, CDR2 SNTAGT. CDR3 amino acids: CASSDERGTEAFF. CDR3 nucleotide sequence: TGTGCCAGCAGTGACGAACGGGGCACTGAAGCTTTCTTT.

The count of this clone is one. The V call is TRBV5-1, the J call TRBJ1-3; no definite D call. The V gene lost 2 bases and the J gene lost 0 bases, with 12 bases spanning the gap. CDR1 is SGHRS, CDR2 YFSETQ, per germline. CDR3 length equals 16 residues. The CDR3 loop reads CASSFAGGDSGNTIYF. The CDR3 region has the DNA TGCGCCAGCAGCTTCGCCGGCGGGGACTCTGGAAACACCATATATTTT.

The CDR3 sequence is CASSARDRDLSEQYF. The CDR3 coding sequence is TGTGCCAGCAGCGCCCGGGACAGGGATCTCTCCGAGCAGTACTTC. The chain has TRBV9 and TRBJ2-7, with TRBD1 matching 9 bases. CDR1 and CDR2 (germline): SGDLS, YYNGEE. The CDR3 covers 15 residues. V lost 3 bases to trimming and J lost 6 bases; unmatched junction nucleotides: 10. Full variable domain (missing parts from reference TRBV9 and TRBJ2-7): DSGVTQTPKHLITATGQRVTLRCSPRSGDLSVYWYQQSLDQGLQFLIQYYNGEERAKGNILERFSAQQFPDLHSELNLSSLELGDSALYFCASSARDRDLSEQYFGPGTRLTVT.

V usage is TRBV28 and J usage is TRBJ1-5; unclear D gene. CDR1 and CDR2 from the germline V gene are MDHEN and SYDVKM. With 6 bases removed from V and 0 bases from J, the gap between germline ends came to 12 bases. The CDR3 has 15 residues. CDR3 in DNA: TGTGCCAGCAGGCTGCAGGAGACTAGCAATCAGCCCCAGCATTTT. Its translation is CASRLQETSNQPQHF. Supplemented by reference TRBV28 and TRBJ1-5, the full variable domain reads DVKVTQSSRYLVKRTGEKVFLECVQDMDHENMFWYRQDPGLGLRLIYFSYDVKMKEKGDIPEGYSVSREKKERFSLILESASTNQTSMYLCASRLQETSNQPQHFGDGTRLSIL.

The chain joins TRBV7-7 to TRBJ2-1; D could derive from TRBD1 or TRBD2 (5 bases each). CDR3 size: 15 residues. V dropped 1 base and J dropped 1 base, with 8 bases sitting between them. Germline V lookup: CDR1 SSHAT, CDR2 FNYEAQ (reference sequence). The CDR3 protein is CASSLVGGSYNEQFF. CDR3 bases: TGTGCCAGCAGCTTAGTTGGGGGATCCTACAATGAGCAGTTCTTC.

The chain joins TRBV7-2 to TRBJ2-5; D is perhaps TRBD1 (7 bases). The V gene's germline CDR1 is SGHTA and CDR2 FQGNSA. CDR3 size: 15 residues. V lost 6 bases to trimming and J lost 5 bases, with 19 bases between them. CDR3 nucleotides: TGTGCCAGCAGTTATAGACTAGACAGGGCGGAGACCCAGTACTTC. Its protein product is CASSYRLDRAETQYF.

The rearrangement links TRBV7-8 to TRBJ2-5; D possibly corresponds to TRBD1 (6 bases). The J call is in doubt because the DNA end fits TRBJ2-7 better. This CDR3 region has 13 residues. Germline lookup yields CDR1 SGHVS and CDR2 FQNEAQ. The CDR3 nucleotides are TGTGCCAGCAGTAAGCAAGGACAGAACGAGCAGTACTTC. This encodes CASSKQGQNEQYF.

This chain uses TRBV2 with TRBJ2-4, with TRBD2 identical over 16 bases. This CDR3 contains 16 residues. CDR1 is SNHLY, CDR2 FYNNEI, per germline. Trimming at V came to 3 bases and at J to 11 bases, leaving 7 bases not matched to a gene. In DNA form, the CDR3 reads TGTGCCAGCAGTGAGTCATCCGGGACTAGCGGGAGGGTTCAGTACTTC. Translation: CASSESSGTSGRVQYF.

This clone has only one observation. The rearrangement joins TRBV7-3 to TRBJ1-1, with TRBD1 identical over 7 bases. The germline V gene has CDR1 SGHTA and CDR2 FQGTGA. Trimming cost V 5 bases and J 11 bases; bases outside gene matches: 8. This CDR3 is 12 amino acids long. The chain's CDR3 is CASSGTQGRAFF. CDR3 nucleotides: TGTGCCAGCAGCGGGACACAGGGGCGTGCTTTCTTT.

The rearrangement uses TRBV6-1 and TRBJ2-7; the match to TRBD2 covers 10 bases. Trimming cost V 4 bases and J 3 bases; bases outside gene matches: 6. The CDR3 sequence is 15 residues long. Germline V gives CDR1 MNHNS, CDR2 SASEGT. The CDR3 DNA reads TGTGCCAGCAGTGGAGCTAGCGGGGGATACTACGAGCAGTACTTC. It encodes CASSGASGGYYEQYF.

This clone has only a few counts. The chain uses TRBV30 and TRBJ1-1; possible D gene TRBD1, 5 bases. The CDR3 has 14 residues. CDR1 and CDR2 (germline): GTSNPN, SVGIG (reference sequence). V was cut by 3 bases and J by 1 base, with 12 bases left in between. CDR3 bases: TGTGCCTGGAGAGCAGGGTTTAGGAACACTGAAGCTTTCTTT. Translation: CAWRAGFRNTEAFF.

This clone was found a few times. This chain links TRBV6-1 with TRBJ2-3; a possible D gene is TRBD2 (6 bases). The germline V gene encodes CDR1 MNHNS and CDR2 SASEGT. This CDR3 has 16 amino acids. The germline V and J ends were trimmed by 2 bases and 4 bases, with 16 bases remaining between them. The CDR3 nucleotides are TGTGCCAGCAGTGAACCTCCCGGGAGTGGGGCAGATACGCAGTATTTT. Residues: CASSEPPGSGADTQYF.

This clone qualifies as medium-sized. The chain joins TRBV2 to TRBJ1-5; 7 bases are shared with TRBD1. V was clipped by 3 bases and J by 0 bases; unmatched bases: 8. CDR1 and CDR2 from the germline V gene are SNHLY and FYNNEI. The CDR3 contains 17 residues. In DNA form, the CDR3 reads TGTGCCAGCAGTGAGGGGCAGGGGGTTTATAGCAATCAGCCCCAGCATTTT. Its translation: CASSEGQGVYSNQPQHF.